The clone carrying this T cell receptor (beta chain) showed up many times. Its target is not known. This record comes from a study of T cells after posttransplantation cyclophosphamide. Busulfan-fludarabine conditioning, marrow transplant, and cyclophosphamide on days +3 and +4 were administered. Study observations and caveats: Later post-transplant blood repertoires were often dominated by donor CD8+ memory clones. TRB overlap between skin or GI tissue T cells and blood was limited. Recipient CMV seropositivity and CMV reactivation strongly tracked TRB clonality.

Using immunoSEQ multiplex PCR, the repertoire was profiled, and TCRdb retains in-frame clones only, with some absent. The data show approximately 5,400 clones, with none appearing a single time. This CDR3 contains 15 residues. CDR1 and CDR2 from the germline V gene are SGHDN and FVKESK. The trim removed 2 bases at V and 4 bases at J, leaving 8 bases unmatched. This sequence originates from a male patient in his sixties or seventies who received an allogeneic stem cell transplant from a related donor, was CMV-positive, and had no GVHD. Some T cells may have come from the graft donor. This sample comprised PBMCs, obtained after allogeneic stem cell transplant with posttransplant cyclophosphamide. V gene TRBV14 combines with J gene TRBJ2-7, with TRBD1 identical over 7 bases. CDR3 region: CASSQQTGLEYEQYF. The DNA of the CDR3 is TGTGCCAGCAGCCAACAGACAGGGTTAGAGTACGAGCAGTACTTC.